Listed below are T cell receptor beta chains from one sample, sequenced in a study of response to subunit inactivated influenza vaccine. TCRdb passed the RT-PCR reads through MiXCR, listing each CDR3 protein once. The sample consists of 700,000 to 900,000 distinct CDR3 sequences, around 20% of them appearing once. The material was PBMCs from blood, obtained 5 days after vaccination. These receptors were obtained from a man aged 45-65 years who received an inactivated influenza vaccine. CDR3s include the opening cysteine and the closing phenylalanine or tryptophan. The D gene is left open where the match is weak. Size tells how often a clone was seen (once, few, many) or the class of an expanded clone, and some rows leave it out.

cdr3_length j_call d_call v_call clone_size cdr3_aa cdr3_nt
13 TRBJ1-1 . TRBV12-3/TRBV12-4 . CASTPHRNTEAFF TGTGCCAGCACTCCCCACCGGAACACTGAAGCTTTCTTT
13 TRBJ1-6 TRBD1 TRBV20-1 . CSPGTGNNSPLHF TGCAGCCCTGGGACAGGCAACAATTCACCCCTCCACTTT
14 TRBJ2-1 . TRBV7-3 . CASSPTRNDNEQFF TGTGCCAGCAGCCCGACTAGAAATGACAATGAGCAGTTCTTC
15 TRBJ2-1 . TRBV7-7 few CASSTGTSMGNEQFF TGTGCTAGCAGCACCGGGACATCAATGGGAAATGAGCAGTTCTTC
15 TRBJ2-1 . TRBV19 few CASRPGQGTYNEQFF TGTGCCAGTCGTCCGGGGCAGGGAACCTACAATGAGCAGTTCTTC
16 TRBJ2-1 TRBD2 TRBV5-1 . CASSVPTSGSSNEQFF TGCGCCAGCAGCGTACCGACTAGCGGGAGTTCCAATGAGCAGTTCTTC
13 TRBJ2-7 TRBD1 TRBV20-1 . CSAHRTGANEQYF TGCAGTGCCCATCGGACAGGGGCCAACGAGCAGTACTTC
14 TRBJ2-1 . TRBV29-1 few CSVPNRVSGYEQFF TGCAGCGTTCCCAACAGGGTCTCCGGATATGAGCAGTTCTTC
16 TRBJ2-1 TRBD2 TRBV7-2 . CASSPWTSGSWVEQFF TGTGCCAGCAGCCCCTGGACTAGCGGGAGCTGGGTTGAGCAGTTCTTC
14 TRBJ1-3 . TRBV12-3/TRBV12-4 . CASRRGGSGNTIYF TGTGCCAGCAGGAGAGGGGGCTCTGGAAACACCATATATTTT
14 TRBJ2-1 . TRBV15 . CATSRNREYNEQFF TGTGCCACCAGCAGAAATCGGGAATACAATGAGCAGTTCTTC
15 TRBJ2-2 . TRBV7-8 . CASSSRSDGSGELFF TGTGCCAGCAGCTCCCGTAGCGATGGATCCGGGGAGCTGTTTTTT
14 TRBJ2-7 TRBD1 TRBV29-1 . CSVTAGTALGEQYF TGCAGCGTGACGGCCGGGACAGCCCTGGGCGAGCAGTACTTC
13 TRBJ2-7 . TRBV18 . CASSNGQTYEQYF TGTGCCAGCTCAAACGGACAGACCTACGAGCAGTACTTC
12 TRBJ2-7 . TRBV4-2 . CASGPGGLEQYF TGTGCCAGCGGCCCGGGGGGCCTCGAGCAGTACTTC
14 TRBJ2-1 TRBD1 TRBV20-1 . CSAVLRDRDNEQFF TGCAGTGCCGTCCTTCGGGACAGGGACAATGAGCAGTTCTTC
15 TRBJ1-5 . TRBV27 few CASSLSPHSNQPQHF TGTGCCAGCAGTTTGAGCCCTCATAGCAATCAGCCCCAGCATTTT
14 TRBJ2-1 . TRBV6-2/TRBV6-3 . CASESAGSYNEQFF TGTGCCAGCGAGTCGGCGGGCTCCTACAATGAGCAGTTCTTC
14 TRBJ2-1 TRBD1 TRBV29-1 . CSATLATGTGVQFF TGCAGCGCTACTCTAGCAACCGGGACAGGGGTGCAGTTCTTC
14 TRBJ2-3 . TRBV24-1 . CATSDLPRADTQYF TGTGCCACCAGTGATTTGCCACGAGCAGATACGCAGTATTTT
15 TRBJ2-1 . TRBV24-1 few CATGDRTRTYNEQFF TGTGCCACCGGGGACAGGACTAGGACCTACAATGAGCAGTTCTTC
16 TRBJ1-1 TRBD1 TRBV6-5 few CASSYSRGLMNTEAFF TGTGCCAGCAGTTATTCCAGGGGGCTCATGAACACTGAAGCTTTCTTT
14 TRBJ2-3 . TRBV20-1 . CSASTAIGTDTQYF TGCAGTGCTAGCACAGCGATCGGCACAGATACGCAGTATTTT
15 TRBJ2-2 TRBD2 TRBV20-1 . CSAPTSGGPVGELFF TGCAGTGCTCCAACTAGCGGGGGGCCCGTCGGGGAGCTGTTTTTT
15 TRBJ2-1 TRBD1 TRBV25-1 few CASSAPGQGFYEQFF TGTGCCAGCAGTGCACCGGGACAGGGGTTTTACGAGCAGTTCTTC
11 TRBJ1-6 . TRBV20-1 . CSARNHSPLHF TGCAGTGCTCGTAACCATTCACCCCTCCACTTT
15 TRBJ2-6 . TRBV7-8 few CASSSMGSGANVLTF TGTGCCAGCAGCTCCATGGGGTCTGGGGCCAACGTCCTGACTTTC
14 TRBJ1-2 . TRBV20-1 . CSARLGEFNYGYTF TGCAGTGCTAGGTTAGGGGAATTTAACTATGGCTACACCTTC
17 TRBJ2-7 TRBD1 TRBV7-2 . CASSYARGGQGTYEQYF TGTGCCAGCAGCTACGCTAGAGGGGGACAGGGGACCTACGAGCAGTACTTC
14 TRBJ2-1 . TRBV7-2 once CASSLVMAYNEQFF TGTGCCAGCAGCTTAGTCATGGCGTACAATGAGCAGTTCTTC
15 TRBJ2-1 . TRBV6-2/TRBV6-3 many CASSKDGGSYNEQFF TGTGCCAGCAGTAAAGATGGCGGATCCTACAATGAGCAGTTCTTC